Each of the 8 T cell receptor beta chains below was sequenced from the same sample in a study of human T cells and chemical hapten exposure (dated by TCRdb to the early 2020s). What the time point label conveys for this sample: healthy volunteer bleed at 6 weeks. Unfractionated whole blood was collected in Tempus Blood RNA tubes, and total RNA was extracted from that blood. The library was obtained by RACE. TCRdb names NextSeq 500 as the instrument used. The raw public data were reprocessed by TCRdb itself: fastp quality trimming at Q25, MiXCR clonotype calling, in-frame beta chains only. Every CDR3 protein is listed once, alongside the most common genes and DNA of its rows. The sample profile shows under 45,000 distinct CDR3 sequences; roughly 5.5% of them were found once. The ten largest clones add up to 9.5% to 15% of the sample. The specimen was whole blood. The origin of the receptors is a human donor in good health. Some clones in this sample may be carry-over from other donors' samples.

This clonotype was observed at least ten times. The CDR3 DNA reads TGCGCCAGCAGCCAAGATCGGGGGCCTCTGGATACGCAGTATTTT. Amino acids: CASSQDRGPLDTQYF. V and J are TRBV4-3 and TRBJ2-3, with D perhaps matching TRBD1 or TRBD2 (6 bases each). CDR1 is LGHNA and CDR2 is YSLEER in the germline V gene. The germline V and J ends were trimmed by 0 bases and 6 bases, with 13 bases remaining between them. The CDR3 contains 15 residues.

This clonotype came up many times. The V call is TRBV12-3 or TRBV12-4, the J call TRBJ1-1; 7 bases are a match to TRBD1. The V gene end was trimmed by 4 bases and the J gene end by 1 base; junction bases not matched to a gene: 3. The CDR3 extends over 14 amino acids. CDR3 residues: CASSSQGGNTEAFF. Written as DNA, the CDR3 is TGTGCCAGCAGTTCGCAGGGGGGGAACACTGAAGCTTTCTTT.

Many counts were recorded for this clonotype. This chain joins TRBV29-1 and TRBJ1-1, with D unclear. The V gene's germline CDR1 is SQVTM and CDR2 ANQGSEA. The CDR3 is 12 residues long. Trimming took 3 bases from V and 0 from J, leaving 5 bases between them. This CDR3 is CSVESVNTEAFF. The CDR3 nucleotides are TGCAGCGTTGAGTCGGTGAACACTGAAGCTTTCTTT.

This clonotype was detected many times. The chain carries TRBV4-2 and TRBJ1-2, with D possibly matching TRBD1 (5 bases). V lost 4 bases to trimming and J lost 6 bases, with 21 bases between them. From germline, CDR1 is LGHNA and CDR2 YNFKEQ. This CDR3 region has 16 residues. The CDR3 here is CASSLIGLQGGDGYTF. The CDR3 DNA reads as TGTGCCAGCAGCCTTATAGGACTTCAGGGAGGAGATGGCTACACCTTC.

CDR3 nucleotide sequence: TGTGCCTGGAGTGTACGTTCGTCAGGGGTGGACAATCAGCCCCAGCATTTT. Translating it yields CAWSVRSSGVDNQPQHF. The V gene is TRBV30, the J gene TRBJ1-5; TRBD1 might be the D (6 bases). The CDR3 consists of 17 residues. V shed 0 bases and J shed 3 bases, with 18 bases lying between them. CDR1 and CDR2 from the germline V gene are GTSNPN and SVGIG (reference sequence).

The chain employs TRBV5-4 and TRBJ2-5; TRBD1 agrees at 12 bases. Looked up from germline, CDR1 is SGHNT and CDR2 is YYREEE (reference sequence). The CDR3 sequence is 15 residues long. Trimming at V came to 0 bases and at J to 4 bases, leaving 1 base not matched to a gene. The CDR3 loop is CASSLGDRGRETQYF. For the CDR3, the DNA is TGTGCCAGCAGCTTGGGGGACAGGGGGCGAGAGACCCAGTACTTC. Together with reference TRBV5-4 and TRBJ2-5, the CDR3 gives the full variable domain: ETGVTQSPTHLIKTRGQQVTLRCSSQSGHNTVSWYQQALGQGPQFIFQYYREEENGRGNFPPRFSGLQFPNYSSELNVNALELDDSALYLCASSLGDRGRETQYFGPGTRLLVL.

This clonotype has at least ten counts. The J gene is TRBJ2-2, the V gene TRBV3-1; 7 bases map to TRBD1. The CDR3 has 15 residues. Germline V gene sequence: CDR1 LGHDT, CDR2 YNNKEL (reference sequence). The V segment lost 8 bases and the J segment 1 base; nucleotides outside the gene matches: 7. CDR3 region: CASVARTGNTGELFF. CDR3 sequence (DNA): TGTGCCAGCGTAGCAAGGACAGGGAACACCGGGGAGCTGTTTTTT.

This clonotype was counted at least ten times. This rearrangement joins TRBV7-2 to TRBJ2-3; 7 positions match TRBD2. J was trimmed by 2 bases and V by 3 bases; bases with no gene match: 8. The CDR3 extends over 16 amino acids. CDR1 SGHTA and CDR2 FQGNSA come from the germline V gene. The CDR3 sequence: CASSFHAGETTDTQYF. For the CDR3, the DNA is TGTGCCAGCAGCTTCCACGCGGGGGAAACCACAGATACGCAGTATTTT.